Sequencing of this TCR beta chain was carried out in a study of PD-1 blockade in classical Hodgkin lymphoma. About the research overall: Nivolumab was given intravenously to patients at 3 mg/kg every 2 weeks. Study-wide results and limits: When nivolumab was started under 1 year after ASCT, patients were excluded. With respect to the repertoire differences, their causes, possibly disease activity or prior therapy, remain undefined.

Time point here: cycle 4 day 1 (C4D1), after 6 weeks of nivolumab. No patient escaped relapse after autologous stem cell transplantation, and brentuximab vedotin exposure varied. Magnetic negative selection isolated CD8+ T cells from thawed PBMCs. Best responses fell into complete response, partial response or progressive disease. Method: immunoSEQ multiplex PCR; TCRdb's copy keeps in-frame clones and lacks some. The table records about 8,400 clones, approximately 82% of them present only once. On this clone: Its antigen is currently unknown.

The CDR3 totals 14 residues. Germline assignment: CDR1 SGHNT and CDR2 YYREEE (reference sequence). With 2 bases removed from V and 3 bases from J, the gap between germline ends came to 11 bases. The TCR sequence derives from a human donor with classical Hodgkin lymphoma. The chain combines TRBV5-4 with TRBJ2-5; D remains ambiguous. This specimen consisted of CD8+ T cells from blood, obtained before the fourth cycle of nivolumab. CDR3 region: CASSLEARKETQYF. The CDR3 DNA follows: TGTGCCAGCAGCTTAGAGGCTAGAAAAGAGACCCAGTACTTC. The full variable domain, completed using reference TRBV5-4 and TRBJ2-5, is ETGVTQSPTHLIKTRGQQVTLRCSSQSGHNTVSWYQQALGQGPQFIFQYYREEENGRGNFPPRFSGLQFPNYSSELNVNALELDDSALYLCASSLEARKETQYFGPGTRLLVL.